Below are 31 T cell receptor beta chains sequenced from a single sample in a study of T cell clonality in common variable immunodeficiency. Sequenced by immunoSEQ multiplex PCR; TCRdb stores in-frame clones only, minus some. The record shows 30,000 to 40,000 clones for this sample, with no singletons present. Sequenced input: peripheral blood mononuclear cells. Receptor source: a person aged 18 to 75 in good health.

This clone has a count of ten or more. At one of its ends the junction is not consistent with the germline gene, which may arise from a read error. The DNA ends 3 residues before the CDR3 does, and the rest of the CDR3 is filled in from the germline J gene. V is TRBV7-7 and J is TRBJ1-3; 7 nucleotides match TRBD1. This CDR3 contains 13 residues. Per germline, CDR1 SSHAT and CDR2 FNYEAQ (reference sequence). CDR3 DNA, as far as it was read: TGTGCTAGCAGCCCACAGGGGGGAAACACC. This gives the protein CASSPQGGNT. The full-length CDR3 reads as CASSPQGGNTIYF.

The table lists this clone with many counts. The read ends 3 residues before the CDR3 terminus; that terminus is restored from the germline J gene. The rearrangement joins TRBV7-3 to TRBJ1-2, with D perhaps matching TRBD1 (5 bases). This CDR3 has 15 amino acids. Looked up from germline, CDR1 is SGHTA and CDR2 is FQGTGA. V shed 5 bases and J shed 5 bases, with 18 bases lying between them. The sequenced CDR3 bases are TGTGCCAGCAGCGCCCTCCCGGGGGGGGAGTATGGC. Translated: CASSALPGGEYG. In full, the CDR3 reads CASSALPGGEYGYTF.

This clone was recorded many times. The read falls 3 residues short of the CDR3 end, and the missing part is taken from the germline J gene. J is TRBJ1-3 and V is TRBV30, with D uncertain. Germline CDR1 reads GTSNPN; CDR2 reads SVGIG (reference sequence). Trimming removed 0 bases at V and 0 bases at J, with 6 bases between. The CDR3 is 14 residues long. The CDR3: CAWSVYSSGNTIYF. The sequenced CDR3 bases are TGTGCCTGGAGTGTCTACAGCTCTGGAAACACC.

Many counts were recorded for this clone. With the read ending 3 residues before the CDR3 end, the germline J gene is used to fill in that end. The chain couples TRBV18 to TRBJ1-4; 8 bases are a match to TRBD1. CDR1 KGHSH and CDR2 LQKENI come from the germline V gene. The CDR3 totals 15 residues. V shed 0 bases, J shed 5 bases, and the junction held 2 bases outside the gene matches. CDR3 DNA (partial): TGTGCCAGCTCACCACCGAACAGGGGGAATGAAAAA. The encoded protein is CASSPPNRGNEK. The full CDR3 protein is CASSPPNRGNEKLFF.

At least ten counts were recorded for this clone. This chain's CDR3 is CASSLDGGGTDTQYF. The CDR3 DNA, read in part, is TGTGCCAGCAGCTTAGACGGCGGTGGCACAGATACG. The J gene is TRBJ2-3, the V gene TRBV11-3; unclear D gene. The CDR3 end is not reached by the read, which stops 3 residues before it; the germline J gene fills it in. The CDR3 loop spans 15 amino acids. The V and J ends lost 0 bases and 1 base respectively, with 8 bases between them. Germline assignment: CDR1 SGHNT and CDR2 YENEEA.

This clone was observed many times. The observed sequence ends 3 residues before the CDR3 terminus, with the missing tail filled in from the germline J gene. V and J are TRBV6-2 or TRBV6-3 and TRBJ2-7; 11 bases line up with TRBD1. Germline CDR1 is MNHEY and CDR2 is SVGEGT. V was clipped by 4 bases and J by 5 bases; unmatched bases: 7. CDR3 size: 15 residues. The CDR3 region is CASSSGQGGMNEQYF. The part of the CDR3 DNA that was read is TGTGCCAGCAGTTCGGGACAGGGGGGGATGAACGAG.

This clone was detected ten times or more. The CDR3 spells CASSAMGLAGGADEQFF. The part of the CDR3 DNA that was read is TGTGCCAGCAGCGCGATGGGACTAGCGGGAGGTGCGGATGAG. The chain uses TRBV9 and TRBJ2-1; 15 nucleotides align to TRBD2. Read data end 3 residues before the CDR3 end; the end is taken from the germline J gene. Trimming at V came to 3 bases and at J to 8 bases, leaving 9 bases not matched to a gene. CDR3 length: 17 residues. The germline gives CDR1 SGDLS, CDR2 YYNGEE.

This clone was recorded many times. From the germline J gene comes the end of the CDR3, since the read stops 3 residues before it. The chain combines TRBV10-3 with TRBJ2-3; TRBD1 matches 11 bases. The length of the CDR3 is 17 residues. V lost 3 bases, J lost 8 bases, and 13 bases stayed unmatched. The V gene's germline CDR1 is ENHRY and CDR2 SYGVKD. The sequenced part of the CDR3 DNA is TGTGCCATCAGTGAAATCAGTGGACAGGGGGCTAGGGCTACG. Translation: CAISEISGQGARAT. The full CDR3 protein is CAISEISGQGARATQYF.

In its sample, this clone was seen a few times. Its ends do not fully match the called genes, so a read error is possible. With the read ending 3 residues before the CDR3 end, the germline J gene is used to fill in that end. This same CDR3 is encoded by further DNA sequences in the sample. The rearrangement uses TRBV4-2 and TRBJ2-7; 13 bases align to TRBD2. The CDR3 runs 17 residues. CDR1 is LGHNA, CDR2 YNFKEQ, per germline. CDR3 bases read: TGTGCCAGTAGCCCGGGACTAGCGGGGAAGCCCTCCTACGAG. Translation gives CASSPGLAGKPSYE. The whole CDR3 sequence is CASSPGLAGKPSYEQYF.

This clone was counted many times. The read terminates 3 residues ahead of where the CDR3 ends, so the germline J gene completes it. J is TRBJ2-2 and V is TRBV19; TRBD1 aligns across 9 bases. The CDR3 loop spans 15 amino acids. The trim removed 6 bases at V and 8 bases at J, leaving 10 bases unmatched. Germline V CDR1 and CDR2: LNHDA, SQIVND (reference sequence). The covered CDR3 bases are TGTGCCAGTAGCCCTAACAGGGGGCAAAGTGGGGAG. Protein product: CASSPNRGQSGE. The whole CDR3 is CASSPNRGQSGELFF. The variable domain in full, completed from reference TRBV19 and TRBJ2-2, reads DGGITQSPKYLFRKEGQNVTLSCEQNLNHDAMYWYRQDPGQGLRLIYYSQIVNDFQKGDIAEGYSVSREKKESFPLTVTSAQKNPTAFYLCASSPNRGQSGELFFGEGSRLTVL.

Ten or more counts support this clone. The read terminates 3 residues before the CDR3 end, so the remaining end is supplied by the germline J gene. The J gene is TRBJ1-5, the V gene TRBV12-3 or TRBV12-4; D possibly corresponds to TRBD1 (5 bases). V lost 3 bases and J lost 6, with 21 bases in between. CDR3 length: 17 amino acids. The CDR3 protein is CASSFAMAGLRPQPQHF. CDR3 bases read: TGTGCCAGCAGTTTTGCGATGGCAGGGTTGCGTCCTCAGCCC.

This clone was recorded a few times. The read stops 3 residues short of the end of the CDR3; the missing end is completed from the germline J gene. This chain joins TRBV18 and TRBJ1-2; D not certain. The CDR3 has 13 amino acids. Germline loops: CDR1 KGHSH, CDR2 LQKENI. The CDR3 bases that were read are TGTGCCAGCTCACCACGACCAGGAAGGGGC. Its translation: CASSPRPGRG. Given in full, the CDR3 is CASSPRPGRGYTF.

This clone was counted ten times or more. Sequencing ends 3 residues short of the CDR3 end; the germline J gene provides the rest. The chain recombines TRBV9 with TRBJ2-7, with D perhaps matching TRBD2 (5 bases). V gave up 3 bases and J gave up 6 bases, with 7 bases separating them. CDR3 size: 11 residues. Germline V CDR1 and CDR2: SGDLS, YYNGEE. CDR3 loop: CASSASGEQYF. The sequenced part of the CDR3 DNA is TGTGCCAGCAGCGCCAGCGGCGAG.

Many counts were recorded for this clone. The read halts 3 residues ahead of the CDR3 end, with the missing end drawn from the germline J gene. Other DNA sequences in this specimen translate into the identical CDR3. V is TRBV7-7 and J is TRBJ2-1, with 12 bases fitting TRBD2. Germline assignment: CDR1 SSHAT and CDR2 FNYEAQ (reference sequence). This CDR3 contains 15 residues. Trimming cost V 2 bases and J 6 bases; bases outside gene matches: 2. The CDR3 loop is CASSLRTSGINEQFF. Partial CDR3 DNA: TGTGCCAGCAGCTTAAGGACTAGCGGGATCAATGAG.

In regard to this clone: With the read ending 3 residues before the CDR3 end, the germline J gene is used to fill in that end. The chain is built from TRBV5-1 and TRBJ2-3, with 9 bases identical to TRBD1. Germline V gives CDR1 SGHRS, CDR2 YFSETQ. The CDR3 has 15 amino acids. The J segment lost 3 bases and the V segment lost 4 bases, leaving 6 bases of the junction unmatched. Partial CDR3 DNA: TGCGCCAGCAGCGGGACAGGGCTGCGGACAGATACG. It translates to CASSGTGLRTDT. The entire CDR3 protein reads CASSGTGLRTDTQYF.

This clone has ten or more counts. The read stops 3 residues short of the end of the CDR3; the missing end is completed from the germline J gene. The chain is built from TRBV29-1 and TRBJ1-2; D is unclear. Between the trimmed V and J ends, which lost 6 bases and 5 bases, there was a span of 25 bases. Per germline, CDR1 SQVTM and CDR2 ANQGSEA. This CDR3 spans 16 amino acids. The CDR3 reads CSVVTQTVELGYGYTF. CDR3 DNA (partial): TGCAGCGTGGTGACACAGACGGTTGAGTTAGGTTATGGC.

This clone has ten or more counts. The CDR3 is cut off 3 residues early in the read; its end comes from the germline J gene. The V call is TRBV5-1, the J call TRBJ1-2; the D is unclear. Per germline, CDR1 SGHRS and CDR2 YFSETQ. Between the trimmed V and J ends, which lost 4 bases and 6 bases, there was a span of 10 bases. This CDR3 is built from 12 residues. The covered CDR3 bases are TGCGCCAGCAGCGGGGAACTAGATGGC. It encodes CASSGELDG. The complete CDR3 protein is CASSGELDGYTF.

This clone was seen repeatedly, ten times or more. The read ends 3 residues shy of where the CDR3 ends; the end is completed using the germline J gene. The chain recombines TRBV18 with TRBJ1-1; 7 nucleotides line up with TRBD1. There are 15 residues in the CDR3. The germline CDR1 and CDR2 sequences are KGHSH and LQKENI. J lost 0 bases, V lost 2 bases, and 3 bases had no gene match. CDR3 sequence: CASSPGTAMNTEAFF. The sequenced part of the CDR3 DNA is TGTGCCAGCTCACCAGGGACAGCGATGAACACTGAA.

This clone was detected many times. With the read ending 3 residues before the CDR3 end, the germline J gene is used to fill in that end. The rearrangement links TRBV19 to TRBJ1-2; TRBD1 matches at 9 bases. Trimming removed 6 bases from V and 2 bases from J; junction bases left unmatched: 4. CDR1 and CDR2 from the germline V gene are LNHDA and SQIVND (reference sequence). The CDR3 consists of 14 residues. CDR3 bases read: TGTGCCAGTAGAGGGGGGACAGGGAACTATGGC. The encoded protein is CASRGGTGNYG. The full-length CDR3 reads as CASRGGTGNYGYTF.

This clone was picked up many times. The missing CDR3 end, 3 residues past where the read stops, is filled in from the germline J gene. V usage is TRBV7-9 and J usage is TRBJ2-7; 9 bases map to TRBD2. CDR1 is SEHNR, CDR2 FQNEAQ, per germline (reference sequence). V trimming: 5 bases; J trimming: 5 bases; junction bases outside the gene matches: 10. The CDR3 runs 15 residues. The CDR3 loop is CASSQGTSPSHEQYF. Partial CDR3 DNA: TGTGCCAGCAGCCAGGGGACTAGCCCATCTCACGAG.

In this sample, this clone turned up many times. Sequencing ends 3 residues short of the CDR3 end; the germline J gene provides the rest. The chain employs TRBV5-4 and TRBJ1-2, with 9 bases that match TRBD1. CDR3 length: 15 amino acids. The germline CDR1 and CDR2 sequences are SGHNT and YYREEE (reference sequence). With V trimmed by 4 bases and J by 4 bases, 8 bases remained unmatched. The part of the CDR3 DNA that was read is TGTGCCAGCAGCGAAGCGACGACAGGGGGCTATGGC. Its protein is CASSEATTGGYG. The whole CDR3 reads CASSEATTGGYGYTF.

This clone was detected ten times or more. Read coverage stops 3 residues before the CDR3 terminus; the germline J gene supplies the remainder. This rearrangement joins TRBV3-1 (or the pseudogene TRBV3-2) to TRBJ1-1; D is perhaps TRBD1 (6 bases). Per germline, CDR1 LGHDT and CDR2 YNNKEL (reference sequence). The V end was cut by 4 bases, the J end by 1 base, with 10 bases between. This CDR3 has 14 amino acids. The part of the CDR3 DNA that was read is TGTGCCAGCAGCCCACAGGGACGGAACACTGAA. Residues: CASSPQGRNTE. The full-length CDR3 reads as CASSPQGRNTEAFF.

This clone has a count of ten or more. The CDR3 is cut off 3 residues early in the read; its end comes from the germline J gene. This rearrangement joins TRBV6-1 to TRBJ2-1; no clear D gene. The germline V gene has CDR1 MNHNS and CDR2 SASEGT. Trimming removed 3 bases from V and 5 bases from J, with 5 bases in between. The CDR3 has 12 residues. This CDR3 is CASSDGNNEQFF. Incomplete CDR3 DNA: TGTGCCAGCAGTGACGGTAACAATGAG.

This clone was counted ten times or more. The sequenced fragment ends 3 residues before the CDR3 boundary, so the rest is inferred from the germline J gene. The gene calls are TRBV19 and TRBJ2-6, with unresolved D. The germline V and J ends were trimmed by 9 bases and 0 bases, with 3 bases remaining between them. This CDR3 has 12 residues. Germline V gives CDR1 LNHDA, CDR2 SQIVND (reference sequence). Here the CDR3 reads CASSSGANVLTF. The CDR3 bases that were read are TGTGCCAGCAGCTCTGGGGCCAACGTC.

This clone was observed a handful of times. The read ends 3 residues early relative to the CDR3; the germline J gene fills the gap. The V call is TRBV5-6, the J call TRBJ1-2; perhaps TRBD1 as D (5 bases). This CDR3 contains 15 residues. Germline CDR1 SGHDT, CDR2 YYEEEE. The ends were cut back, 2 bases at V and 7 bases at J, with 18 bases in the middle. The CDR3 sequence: CASSFWHDGDCGYTF. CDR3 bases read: TGTGCCAGCAGCTTTTGGCACGATGGGGACTGTGGC. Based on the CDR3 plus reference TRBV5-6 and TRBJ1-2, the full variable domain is DAGVTQSPTHLIKTRGQQVTLRCSPKSGHDTVSWYQQALGQGPQFIFQYYEEEERQRGNFPDRFSGHQFPNYSSELNVNALLLGDSALYLCASSFWHDGDCGYTFGSGTRLTVV.

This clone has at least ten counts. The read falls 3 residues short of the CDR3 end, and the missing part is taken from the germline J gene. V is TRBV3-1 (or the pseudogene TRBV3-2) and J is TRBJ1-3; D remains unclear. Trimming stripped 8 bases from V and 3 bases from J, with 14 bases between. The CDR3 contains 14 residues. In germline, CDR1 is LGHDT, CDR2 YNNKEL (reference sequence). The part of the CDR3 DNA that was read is TGTGCCAGCGCACAAGGGTTACGTGGAAACACC. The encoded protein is CASAQGLRGNT. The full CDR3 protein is CASAQGLRGNTIYF.

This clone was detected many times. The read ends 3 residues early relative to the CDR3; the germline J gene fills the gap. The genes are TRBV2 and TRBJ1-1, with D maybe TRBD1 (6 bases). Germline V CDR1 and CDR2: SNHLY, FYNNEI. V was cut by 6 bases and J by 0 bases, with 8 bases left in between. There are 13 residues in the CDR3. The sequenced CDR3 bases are TGTGCCAGCAGCCGACAGGTGAACACTGAA. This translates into CASSRQVNTE. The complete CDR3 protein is CASSRQVNTEAFF.

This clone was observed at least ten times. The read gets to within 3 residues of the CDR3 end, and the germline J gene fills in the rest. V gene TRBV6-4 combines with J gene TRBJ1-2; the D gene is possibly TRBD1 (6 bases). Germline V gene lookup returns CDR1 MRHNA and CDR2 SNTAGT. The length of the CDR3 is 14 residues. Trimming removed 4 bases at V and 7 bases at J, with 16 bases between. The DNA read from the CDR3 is TGTGCCAGCAGTGGAACAGGGCAGAAGGGTGGC. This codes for CASSGTGQKGG. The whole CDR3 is CASSGTGQKGGYTF.

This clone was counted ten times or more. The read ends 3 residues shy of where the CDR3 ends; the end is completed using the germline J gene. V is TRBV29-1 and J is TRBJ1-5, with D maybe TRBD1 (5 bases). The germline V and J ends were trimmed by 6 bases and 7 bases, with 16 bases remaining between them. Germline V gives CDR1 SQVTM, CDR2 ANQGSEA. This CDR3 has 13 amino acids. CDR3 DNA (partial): TGCAGCGTGGGCCAGGGAGGAGAGCAGCCC. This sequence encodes CSVGQGGEQP. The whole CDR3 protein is CSVGQGGEQPQHF.

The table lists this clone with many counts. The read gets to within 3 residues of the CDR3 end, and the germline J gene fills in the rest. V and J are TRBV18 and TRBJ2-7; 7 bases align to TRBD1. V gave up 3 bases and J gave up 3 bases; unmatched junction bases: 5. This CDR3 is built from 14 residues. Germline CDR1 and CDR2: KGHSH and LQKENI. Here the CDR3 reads CASSPTDRDYEQYF. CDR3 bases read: TGTGCCAGCTCACCCACTGACAGGGACTACGAG. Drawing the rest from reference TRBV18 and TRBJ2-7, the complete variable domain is NAGVMQNPRHLVRRRGQEARLRCSPMKGHSHVYWYRQLPEEGLKFMVYLQKENIIDESGMPKERFSAEFPKEGPSILRIQQVVRGDSAAYFCASSPTDRDYEQYFGPGTRLTVT.

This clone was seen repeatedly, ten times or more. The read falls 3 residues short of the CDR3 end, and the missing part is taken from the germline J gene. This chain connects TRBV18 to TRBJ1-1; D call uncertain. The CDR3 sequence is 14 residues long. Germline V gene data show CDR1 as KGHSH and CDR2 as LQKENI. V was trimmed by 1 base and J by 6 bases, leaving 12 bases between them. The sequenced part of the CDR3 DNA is TGTGCCAGCTCACCACAGGAGGGTCCTTCTGAA. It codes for CASSPQEGPSE. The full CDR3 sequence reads CASSPQEGPSEAFF.